These 9 T cell receptor beta chains came from one sample sequenced in a study of T cell responses to AZD1222 COVID-19 vaccine (dated by TCRdb to about 2021). The intended sense of this specimen's time point label: baseline before first vaccination. Library creation used the immunoSEQ multiplex PCR assay. TCRdb limited this immuneACCESS table to in-frame rearrangements with V and J called. A share of clones is missing; checked studies link under half to unresolved V genes, and the rest is unexplained. The sample data list more than 95,000 clones, and around 90% of these were observed just once. The ten top clones hold more than 4% of the sample. The material was peripheral blood, obtained on day 0 of AZD1222 vaccination. The source is an adult in good health.

The V gene is TRBV9, the J gene TRBJ1-6; the D gene is possibly TRBD1 (5 bases). CDR3 size: 14 residues. Trimming removed 2 bases at V and 8 bases at J, with 11 bases between. Germline V gene lookup returns CDR1 SGDLS and CDR2 YYNGEE. This chain's CDR3 is CASSVRDSDSPLHF. Here the CDR3 DNA reads TGTGCCAGCAGCGTTCGGGACTCCGATTCACCCCTCCACTTT.

The rearrangement links TRBV18 to TRBJ2-2, with TRBD2 as a possible D gene (6 bases). Germline values: CDR1 KGHSH, CDR2 LQKENI. V lost 4 bases and J 8 bases, leaving 17 bases between the germline ends. The CDR3 has 15 amino acids. CDR3 residues: CASSRDRDSFGELFF. The CDR3 bases are TGTGCCAGCTCACGAGACCGGGACTCCTTTGGGGAGCTGTTTTTT.

The chain has TRBV19 and TRBJ1-1; D perhaps matches TRBD1 (6 bases). Germline CDR1 is LNHDA and CDR2 is SQIVND (reference sequence). V gave up 10 bases and J gave up 0 bases, with 12 bases separating them. The CDR3 loop spans 13 amino acids. The CDR3 sequence: CATSDRLNTEAFF. The DNA of the CDR3 is TGTGCCACTTCGGACAGATTGAACACTGAAGCTTTCTTT. Supplemented by reference TRBV19 and TRBJ1-1, the full variable domain reads DGGITQSPKYLFRKEGQNVTLSCEQNLNHDAMYWYRQDPGQGLRLIYYSQIVNDFQKGDIAEGYSVSREKKESFPLTVTSAQKNPTAFYLCATSDRLNTEAFFGQGTRLTVV.

The V and J genes are TRBV7-3 and TRBJ2-3; 7 bases match TRBD2. The V segment lost 3 bases and the J segment 2 bases; nucleotides outside the gene matches: 5. This CDR3 is built from 15 residues. Germline-derived CDR1 and CDR2 are SGHTA and FQGTGA. This CDR3 reads CASSFMAGDTDTQYF. As DNA, the CDR3 is TGTGCCAGCAGCTTTATGGCGGGGGACACAGATACGCAGTATTTT. Variable domain in full (rest from reference TRBV7-3 and TRBJ2-3): GAGVSQTPSNKVTEKGKYVELRCDPISGHTALYWYRQSLGQGPEFLIYFQGTGAADDSGLPNDRFFAVRPEGSVSTLKIQRTERGDSAVYLCASSFMAGDTDTQYFGPGTRLTVL.

The rearrangement joins TRBV5-4 to TRBJ2-7, with unresolved D. The CDR3 sequence is 12 residues long. V dropped 4 bases and J dropped 5 bases, with 10 bases sitting between them. The germline V gene has CDR1 SGHNT and CDR2 YYREEE (reference sequence). CDR3 sequence reads: CASSLPRDEQYF. The DNA of the CDR3 is TGTGCCAGCAGCCTGCCCAGAGACGAGCAGTACTTC. The full variable domain, rest sourced from reference TRBV5-4 and TRBJ2-7, is ETGVTQSPTHLIKTRGQQVTLRCSSQSGHNTVSWYQQALGQGPQFIFQYYREEENGRGNFPPRFSGLQFPNYSSELNVNALELDDSALYLCASSLPRDEQYFGPGTRLTVT.

The chain recombines TRBV6-2 or TRBV6-3 with TRBJ1-3; D remains ambiguous. This CDR3 has 14 amino acids. The V end lost 2 bases, the J end lost 4 bases, and 9 bases lay between the germline ends. Germline CDR1 and CDR2: MNHEY and SVGEGT. CDR3 in DNA: TGTGCCAGCAGTTACACGAGTAACGGAAACACCATATATTTT. Its protein is CASSYTSNGNTIYF.

This chain joins TRBV7-3 and TRBJ1-3; tentatively, D is TRBD1 (5 bases). Looked up from germline, CDR1 is SGHTA and CDR2 is FQGTGA. The CDR3 consists of 16 residues. The V and J ends lost 2 bases and 2 bases respectively, with 13 bases between them. CDR3 nucleotides: TGTGCCAGCAGCTTAGGGCCCCCGGGGGCTGGAAACACCATATATTTT. Residues: CASSLGPPGAGNTIYF.

The rearrangement joins TRBV28 to TRBJ1-1; D is undetermined. V was shortened by 6 bases and J by 8 bases, with 22 bases between the two germline ends. The germline V gene has CDR1 MDHEN and CDR2 SYDVKM. This CDR3 region has 15 residues. The CDR3 region has the DNA TGTGCCAGCAGCCTCGTGGAGCCGACCGGCCGGGAAGCTTTCTTT. This translates into CASSLVEPTGREAFF.

This sequence joins TRBV27 and TRBJ2-7, with a weak D call TRBD1 (6 bases). V was cut by 0 bases and J by 3 bases, with 9 bases left in between. The CDR3 totals 14 residues. Germline V gene sequence: CDR1 MNHEY, CDR2 SMNVEV (reference sequence). The CDR3 DNA sequence: TGTGCCAGCAGTTTATCCCTAGGGGGCTACGAGCAGTACTTC. Amino acid sequence: CASSLSLGGYEQYF.